This TCR beta chain is from a study of blood T cell repertoires in COVID-19. Study as a whole: Samples of COVID-19 (acute and convalescent) were obtained from the United States, Italy and Spain. In each case, the material was cDNA or gDNA derived from T cells, B-cell-depleted T cells, or PBMCs.

The germline V gene has CDR1 SGHNT and CDR2 YYREEE (reference sequence). Trimming took 0 bases from V and 5 from J, leaving 8 bases between them. CDR3 length: 14 residues. Original methodology: Reference gene primer amplification in the assay estimated nucleated cell counts. Produced via immunoSEQ multiplex PCR; TCRdb's table is partial and in-frame only. V, J and clone size are those of that table, while D and trimming were read from the DNA. The table has 120,000 or so clones, 88% seen once; the top ten hold 1.5%. This clonotype was obtained from a human donor in a cohort sampled during active COVID-19. The sequencing sample was made of peripheral blood. The rearrangement links TRBV5-4 to TRBJ2-2, with TRBD2 as a possible D gene (6 bases). CDR3 sequence (DNA): TGTGCCAGCAGCTTGGCCCGGGGGACCGGGGAGCTGTTTTTT. Protein: CASSLARGTGELFF.